The subject of this entry is one T cell receptor (beta chain). It has no known antigen specificity. Within one base of it there is no much larger clone, and no base qualities were kept. According to the study, the label for this sample's treatment or condition signals: randomized to nivolumab then ipilimumab (arm A) or the reverse (arm B). Prior DNA-damaging chemotherapy had not been received by any trial patient. CheckMate 064, a randomized, open-label phase II trial of sequential checkpoint blockade, was the source of the samples, all of which came from patients with melanoma. Genomic DNA from formalin-fixed paraffin-embedded (FFPE) tissue samples was used for tumor TCR sequencing. These data come from a study of sequential checkpoint blockade in melanoma (dated by TCRdb to between 2018 and 2021). About the study as a whole: Using 1:1 randomization, the trial assigned patients either to first-line nivolumab followed by ipilimumab (arm A) or to ipilimumab followed by nivolumab (arm B). Maintenance nivolumab came after both trial sequences. DNA from about a hundred pretreatment melanoma tumor samples underwent TCRbeta immunosequencing. Matched tumor biopsies were taken from roughly 21 patients before treatment and at week 13, after single-agent nivolumab (arm A) or ipilimumab (arm B). The same lesion was the source of approximately 80% of the matched pre- and post-treatment tumor biopsy pairs. Summary of the overall study and its limitations: Small sample sizes and reduced statistical power limited the analyses of tumor T-cell fraction within each arm. The response-prediction model combining TCR metrics and mutation burden needs validation in larger, independent patient cohorts. Tumor T-cell fraction and clonality were correlated with PD-L1 staining and CD8+ T-cell counts, but not with mutational load. In the nivolumab-first arm (arm A), pretreatment tumor TIL clonality was associated with response (P = .04). Patients whose tumor T-cell fraction and clonality increased by week 13 were about 30 times more likely to achieve clinical benefit.

The CDR3, from cysteine to phenylalanine, totals 15 residues. The kept DNA is CDR3 alone, 45 bases in frame from the first base. Trimming costs V 0 bases and J 7 bases, and their ends lie 14 bases apart. According to the germline V gene, CDR1 reads SGDLS and CDR2 reads YYNGEE. The immunoSEQ Assay was used to immunosequence TCRbeta CDR3 regions from genomic DNA. Before high-throughput sequencing, the genomic DNA was amplified using bias-controlled multiplex PCR. Per the source publication's procedure: To quantify the absolute abundance of each unique TCRbeta CDR3 region, the sequences were collapsed and filtered. Clonality was defined as 1 minus Pielou's evenness and was calculated using productive rearrangements only. Tumor T-cell fraction was calculated by normalizing TCRbeta template counts to the amount of usable DNA, which was estimated from several housekeeping genes. A previously published method was used to identify clones with significantly greater frequencies in on-treatment samples than in baseline samples. Imported from immuneACCESS, the table was reduced by TCRdb to in-frame sequences with V and J called. These copies leave out some clones; in studies compared against another copy, an unresolved V gene accounts for under half, and the cause of the remainder is not known. V, J and clone size are those of that table, while D and trimming were read from the DNA. Within this sample are just over 20,000 clones, with 25% to 35% of them counted one time only. The ten largest clonotypes hold approximately 6.7% of the sample.

The origin of this receptor is a human donor with melanoma. The V and J genes are TRBV9 and TRBJ2-1, with TRBD1 tentatively as D gene (6 bases match). The sequencing used tumor tissue (inferred from file names), collected from a patient given nivolumab and ipilimumab in sequence. The sequence in DNA is TGTGCCAGCAGCGTAGATACAGGGTATCTGAATGAGCAGTTCTTC. Its protein product is CASSVDTGYLNEQFF. The full variable domain, with segments outside the CDR3 supplied by the reference TRBV9 and TRBJ2-1 proteins, appears as DSGVTQTPKHLITATGQRVTLRCSPRSGDLSVYWYQQSLDQGLQFLIQYYNGEERAKGNILERFSAQQFPDLHSELNLSSLELGDSALYFCASSVDTGYLNEQFFGPGTRLTVL.